These 13 T cell receptor beta chains originate from one sample sequenced in a study of OX40 agonist ivuxolimab in advanced cancers. Generated by immunoSEQ multiplex PCR, the TCRdb table keeps only in-frame clones and is missing some. The repertoire has around 77,000 clones, roughly 89% of them found once; the top ten carry around 2.4%. Sequences were derived from CD4+ or CD8+ T cells sorted from blood, sampled in a trial of the OX40 agonist ivuxolimab. The receptors here all came from an adult with an advanced solid tumor such as melanoma, head and neck, liver or kidney cancer.

V is TRBV4-1 and J is TRBJ2-7; the D is unclear. Germline CDR1 is MGHRA and CDR2 is YSYEKL. This CDR3 contains 14 residues. Trimming removed 1 base from V and 2 bases from J, with 9 bases in between. The CDR3 loop is CASSQGGLPYEQYF. The CDR3 DNA follows: TGCGCCAGCAGCCAAGGAGGTTTACCCTACGAGCAGTACTTC.

This rearrangement joins TRBV14 to TRBJ2-7; TRBD1 is a possible D gene (5 bases). The CDR3 contains 11 residues. Germline V gene lookup returns CDR1 SGHDN and CDR2 FVKESK. Trimming shortened V by 6 bases and J by 6 bases, and 9 bases separated the two germline ends. The CDR3 DNA reads TGTGCCAGCAGTCAGGGTTTCGAGCAGTACTTC. Translation: CASSQGFEQYF.

The chain combines TRBV18 with TRBJ1-6; D not certain. Trimming cost V 6 bases and J 9 bases, with 12 bases left between them. Germline assignment: CDR1 KGHSH and CDR2 LQKENI. The CDR3 extends over 13 amino acids. The CDR3 loop is CASSPMSLSPLHF. DNA for the CDR3: TGTGCCAGCTCCCCAATGTCTCTTTCACCCCTCCACTTT. The full variable domain, its missing parts supplied by reference TRBV18 and TRBJ1-6, is NAGVMQNPRHLVRRRGQEARLRCSPMKGHSHVYWYRQLPEEGLKFMVYLQKENIIDESGMPKERFSAEFPKEGPSILRIQQVVRGDSAAYFCASSPMSLSPLHFGNGTRLTVT.

The chain joins TRBV25-1 to TRBJ2-7; D may match TRBD1 or TRBD2 (5 bases each). The CDR3 spans 14 residues. Germline lookup yields CDR1 MGHDK and CDR2 SYGVNS. Deletions cut 7 bases from V and 5 bases from J, with 18 bases between. In nucleotides, the CDR3 is TGTGCCAGCAATACACTCGGGACCCTGGACGAGCAGTACTTC. It translates to CASNTLGTLDEQYF.

The chain recombines TRBV28 with TRBJ2-2; possibly TRBD1 for D (6 bases). V lost 10 bases and J 3 bases, leaving 33 bases between the germline ends. The CDR3 runs 20 residues. Germline V gene data show CDR1 as MDHEN and CDR2 as SYDVKM. The CDR3 is CATFTEVVLWGPVDTGELFF. CDR3 bases: TGTGCCACCTTTACCGAGGTAGTTCTTTGGGGGCCCGTGGACACCGGGGAGCTGTTTTTT.

CDR3 protein: CASSPGQKTQYF. The CDR3 DNA reads TGTGCCAGCAGCCCGGGGCAAAAGACCCAGTACTTC. The rearrangement links TRBV7-9 to TRBJ2-5; TRBD1 or TRBD2 may be the D gene (5 bases each). The CDR3 consists of 12 residues. Germline loops: CDR1 SEHNR, CDR2 FQNEAQ (reference sequence). V was clipped by 5 bases and J by 6 bases, with 10 bases between them.

This chain connects TRBV6-9 to TRBJ2-7; D is ambiguous. This CDR3 region has 14 residues. Germline V gene lookup returns CDR1 MNHGY and CDR2 SVAAGI. The V end lost 3 bases, the J end lost 1 base, and 10 bases lay between the germline ends. The CDR3 DNA sequence: TGTGCCAGCAGTTACTCGGGCAGTTCCTACGAGCAGTACTTC. Amino acid sequence: CASSYSGSSYEQYF.

The chain's CDR3 is CASQTGGFSGNTIYF. Written as DNA, the CDR3 is TGTGCCAGCCAGACAGGGGGCTTCTCTGGAAACACCATATATTTT. This chain links TRBV6-5 with TRBJ1-3; 10 positions agree with TRBD1. V shed 8 bases, J shed 0 bases, and the junction held 4 bases outside the gene matches. Per germline, CDR1 MNHEY and CDR2 SVGAGI. This CDR3 spans 15 amino acids.

The V call is TRBV6-5, the J call TRBJ2-7, with a possible D match to TRBD1 (5 bases). There are 13 residues in the CDR3. V shed 2 bases and J shed 6 bases, with 11 bases lying between them. Germline V lookup: CDR1 MNHEY, CDR2 SVGAGI. CDR3 in amino acids: CASSYPGYREQYF. CDR3 sequence (DNA): TGTGCCAGCAGTTACCCAGGGTATCGCGAGCAGTACTTC.

This rearrangement joins TRBV5-6 to TRBJ1-2; TRBD1 is a possible D gene (5 bases). Trimming removed 2 bases at V and 0 bases at J, with 11 bases between. The CDR3 consists of 15 residues. Germline CDR1 is SGHDT and CDR2 is YYEEEE. The CDR3 sequence is CASSFRDRSNYGYTF. The CDR3, as DNA: TGTGCCAGCAGCTTCCGGGACCGCTCTAACTATGGCTACACCTTC.

The CDR3: CASSFPRDRGSSYNEQFF. The CDR3 region has the DNA TGTGCCAGCAGCTTCCCGAGAGACAGGGGGAGCTCCTACAATGAGCAGTTCTTC. The chain carries TRBV7-9 and TRBJ2-1, with 9 bases matching TRBD1. The CDR3 is made up of 18 amino acids. Germline CDR1 is SEHNR and CDR2 is FQNEAQ (reference sequence). V trimming: 3 bases; J trimming: 0 bases; junction bases outside the gene matches: 9.

The chain carries TRBV2 and TRBJ2-1, with D possibly matching TRBD1 (6 bases). V lost 6 bases to trimming and J lost 9 bases, with 15 bases between them. CDR1 is SNHLY and CDR2 is FYNNEI in the germline V gene. The CDR3 sequence is 13 residues long. The CDR3 sequence: CASRGHSTGEQFF. The CDR3 bases are TGTGCCAGCAGGGGACACAGTACAGGTGAGCAGTTCTTC.

V and J are TRBV5-1 and TRBJ2-1, with D hard to call. Germline V lookup: CDR1 SGHRS, CDR2 YFSETQ. The V end lost 2 bases, the J end lost 2 bases, and 11 bases lay between the germline ends. The CDR3 length is 15 residues. The CDR3 sequence: CASSFEGWTYNEQFF. As DNA, the CDR3 is TGCGCCAGCAGCTTTGAAGGGTGGACCTACAATGAGCAGTTCTTC.